Below, 16 T cell receptor beta chains from the same sample are listed, as sequenced in a study of T-cell memory formation after mild COVID-19. Using its own MiXCR run on the 5' RACE reads, TCRdb lists one record per CDR3 protein. The sample consists of about 7,400 distinct CDR3 sequences, around 32% of them appearing once. Sequenced: PBMCs or a T cell subset sorted from them (not recorded which). All receptors come from an adult woman who had mild COVID-19 (a few samples of this study predate the infection). Cell type and time point are not known.

V is TRBV5-1 and J is TRBJ2-7; D is undetermined. CDR3 length: 14 amino acids. The V and J ends lost 0 bases and 4 bases respectively, with 11 bases between them. Germline CDR1 is SGHRS and CDR2 is YFSETQ. This CDR3 reads CASSLAVGIYEQYF. In DNA, the CDR3 is TGCGCCAGCAGCTTGGCCGTGGGGATTTACGAGCAGTACTTC.

This clonotype was detected many times. J is TRBJ1-2 and V is TRBV3-1; D is perhaps TRBD1 (5 bases). CDR1 is LGHDT, CDR2 YNNKEL, per germline (reference sequence). Trimming removed 2 bases at V and 7 bases at J, with 20 bases between. The CDR3 extends over 16 amino acids. CDR3 sequence reads: CASSQLDSRDLVGYTF. The CDR3 DNA sequence: TGTGCCAGCAGCCAATTAGATTCCAGGGACCTCGTTGGCTACACCTTC.

The chain recombines TRBV7-2 with TRBJ1-2, with 7 bases that match TRBD1. The CDR3 contains 14 residues. Germline CDR1 is SGHTA and CDR2 is FQGNSA. V lost 2 bases to trimming and J lost 2 bases; unmatched junction nucleotides: 2. For the CDR3, the DNA is TGTGCCAGCAGCTTAAGGGACAGAAACTATGGCTACACCTTC. Translation gives CASSLRDRNYGYTF.

This clonotype was detected many times. This chain connects TRBV7-9 to TRBJ2-1, with TRBD1 matching 7 bases. This CDR3 is built from 13 residues. J lost 7 bases, V lost 5 bases, and 5 bases had no gene match. Germline CDR1 is SEHNR and CDR2 is FQNEAQ (reference sequence). The chain's CDR3 is CASSRQGRNEQFF. The CDR3 DNA follows: TGTGCCAGCAGCCGACAGGGAAGGAATGAGCAGTTCTTC. The full variable domain, completed using reference TRBV7-9 and TRBJ2-1, is DTGVSQNPRHKITKRGQNVTFRCDPISEHNRLYWYRQTLGQGPEFLTYFQNEAQLEKSRLLSDRFSAERPKGSFSTLEIQRTEQGDSAMYLCASSRQGRNEQFFGPGTRLTVL.

By share, this clonotype ranks as medium-sized. V gene TRBV27 combines with J gene TRBJ2-7; the match to TRBD2 covers 7 bases. CDR3 length equals 11 residues. Losses at the gene ends were 8 bases for V and 4 bases for J; bases not matched to a gene: 2. CDR1 MNHEY and CDR2 SMNVEV come from the germline V gene (reference sequence). Written as DNA, the CDR3 is TGTGCCAGCTTTAGCGGGTACGAGCAGTACTTC. This gives the protein CASFSGYEQYF.

This chain connects TRBV11-2 to TRBJ2-1; D unclear. Germline V CDR1 and CDR2: SGHAT, FQNNGV. V lost 2 bases to trimming and J lost 6 bases, with 8 bases between them. CDR3 length: 13 amino acids. DNA of the CDR3: TGTGCCAGCAGCTTACTAGGGTCCAATGAGCAGTTCTTC. Translation: CASSLLGSNEQFF. Together with reference TRBV11-2 and TRBJ2-1, the CDR3 gives the full variable domain: EAGVAQSPRYKIIEKRQSVAFWCNPISGHATLYWYQQILGQGPKLLIQFQNNGVVDDSQLPKDRFSAERLKGVDSTLKIQPAKLEDSAVYLCASSLLGSNEQFFGPGTRLTVL.

Ten or more counts support this clonotype. As DNA, the CDR3 is TGTGCCAGCACCCCGTGGAACTCCTACGAGCAGTACTTC. Translation: CASTPWNSYEQYF. The chain joins TRBV7-9 to TRBJ2-7; D is ambiguous. This CDR3 has 13 residues. Germline CDR1 SEHNR, CDR2 FQNEAQ (reference sequence). Trimming pared 7 bases from V and 0 bases from J, leaving 10 bases between.

This clonotype was detected many times. V and J are TRBV30 and TRBJ2-7; D is unresolved. Trimming took 0 bases from V and 3 from J, leaving 12 bases between them. The CDR3 contains 14 residues. Germline loops: CDR1 GTSNPN, CDR2 SVGIG (reference sequence). The chain's CDR3 is CAWSVGGNLYEQYF. CDR3 sequence (DNA): TGTGCCTGGAGTGTTGGTGGGAACCTCTACGAGCAGTACTTC.

This clonotype appeared many times. This chain joins TRBV24-1 and TRBJ1-2; D is unclear. The CDR3 is 18 residues long. CDR1 KGHDR and CDR2 SFDVKD come from the germline V gene. Trimming took off 0 bases at V and 3 bases at J, with 19 bases between the two ends. The CDR3 DNA sequence: TGTGCCACCAGTGATTTGAACCGCACCTTTCTGGGTCACTATGGCTACACCTTC. Its translation: CATSDLNRTFLGHYGYTF.

V gene TRBV6-6 combines with J gene TRBJ2-5; D may be TRBD1 (6 bases). V was trimmed by 6 bases and J by 1 base, leaving 15 bases between them. The germline CDR1 and CDR2 sequences are MNHNY and SVGAGI (reference sequence). This CDR3 has 15 amino acids. In DNA, the CDR3 is TGTGCCAGCAGCCCCCACAGGGAAACCCAAGAGACCCAGTACTTC. Protein product: CASSPHRETQETQYF.

This clonotype was detected many times. The chain couples TRBV12-3 or TRBV12-4 to TRBJ2-1, with 7 positions matching TRBD2. This CDR3 has 17 amino acids. J was trimmed by 8 bases and V by 0 bases; bases with no gene match: 13. In DNA form, the CDR3 reads TGTGCCAGCAGTTTAGCGGAGGACGGGAGGTTTGGGGATGAGCAGTTCTTC. It encodes CASSLAEDGRFGDEQFF.

This clonotype was detected many times. The V call is TRBV4-1, the J call TRBJ1-2; D perhaps matches TRBD1 (5 bases). The CDR3 totals 12 residues. Germline CDR1 and CDR2: MGHRA and YSYEKL. V was pared by 2 bases and J by 8 bases, with 9 bases between. The chain's CDR3 is CASSQPGEGYTF. CDR3 sequence (DNA): TGCGCCAGCAGCCAACCGGGGGAGGGCTACACCTTC.

This clonotype was seen only a few times. This could be a read error, since a much larger clone is one nucleotide away. V and J are TRBV7-9 and TRBJ2-1, with TRBD2 matching over 8 bases. Germline loops: CDR1 SEHNR, CDR2 FQNEAQ (reference sequence). The CDR3 loop spans 14 amino acids. For the CDR3, the DNA is TGTGCCAGCAGCTTGCGGGGGGCCTACAATGTGCAGTTCTTC. Translated: CASSLRGAYNVQFF.

This clonotype was counted many times. V is TRBV7-8 and J is TRBJ2-1; D is perhaps TRBD1 or TRBD2 (7 bases each). CDR1 SGHVS and CDR2 FQNEAQ come from the germline V gene. V gave up 4 bases and J gave up 4 bases, with 14 bases separating them. This CDR3 comprises 15 residues. The CDR3 nucleotides are TGTGCCAGCAGCTATCAGGGGGGGAAATACAATGAGCAGTTCTTC. This encodes CASSYQGGKYNEQFF.

The J gene is TRBJ1-2, the V gene TRBV5-1, with 7 bases lining up with TRBD1. This CDR3 has 13 amino acids. V shed 2 bases and J 6 bases; nucleotides not matched to a gene: 4. Germline V gene sequence: CDR1 SGHRS, CDR2 YFSETQ. For the CDR3, the DNA is TGCGCCAGCAGCTTAGGACAGGCTGATGGCTACACCTTC. Its translation: CASSLGQADGYTF.

The V and J genes are TRBV7-8 and TRBJ2-3, with TRBD2 identical over 8 bases. Per germline, CDR1 SGHVS and CDR2 FQNEAQ. The CDR3 has 14 residues. The V gene end was trimmed by 5 bases and the J gene end by 0 bases; junction bases not matched to a gene: 1. CDR3 sequence (DNA): TGTGCCAGCAGCCGCGGGAGGAGCACAGATACGCAGTATTTT. Protein: CASSRGRSTDTQYF.